This T cell receptor beta chain was documented in a study of cytomegalovirus exposure and HLA in healthy donors. About the research overall: Samples from HLA-typed donors yielded 65 million to 90 million unique TCRs in an early data release.

Vbeta (60) and Jbeta (13) primers were used in the PCR. Generated by immunoSEQ multiplex PCR, the TCRdb table keeps only in-frame clones and is missing some. The sample includes about 180,000 clones, 77% of them seen just once. Donors showed nominal health when sampled, although they likely had unrecorded immune exposures. Germline CDR1 SGHKS, CDR2 YYEKEE (reference sequence). CDR3 length equals 15 residues. V was pared by 0 bases and J by 2 bases, with 3 bases of the junction left unmatched. Study results and caveats: TRBV6-2, TRBV6-3 and other indistinguishable V segments were excluded.

As to this clone: The antigen remains undetermined.

This chain connects TRBV5-5 to TRBJ2-7; the match to TRBD1 covers 9 bases. The source is a young man in good health and CMV-seronegative. The sample comprised PBMCs. In DNA form, the CDR3 reads TGTGCCAGCAGCTTGGCCGGGACAGGGACCTACGAGCAGTACTTC. This gives the protein CASSLAGTGTYEQYF. The complete variable domain, with remaining parts taken from reference TRBV5-5 and TRBJ2-7, reads DAGVTQSPTHLIKTRGQQVTLRCSPISGHKSVSWYQQVLGQGPQFIFQYYEKEERGRGNFPDRFSARQFPNYSSELNVNALLLGDSALYLCASSLAGTGTYEQYFGPGTRLTVT.